This TCR beta chain was recovered during a study of human thymus T cells. Generated by immunoSEQ multiplex PCR, the TCRdb table keeps only in-frame clones and is missing some. The sample carries 120,000 or so clones, around 94% recorded once. Germline CDR1 is SGHDT and CDR2 is YYEEEE. This CDR3 has 16 residues. Trimming stripped 1 base from V and 4 bases from J, with 14 bases between. The study, taken as a whole, reports: It looked as if thymic and blood repertoires used V and J genes in a biased way. Highly overlapping thymic repertoires in unrelated individuals were reported by related research.

Thymic samples were excised during corrective heart operations. Donor material was obtained from healthy Finnish infants undergoing corrective surgery for congenital heart defects. To note about this clone: Its antigen is unknown.

The sequenced sample was thymus tissue. This chain connects TRBV5-6 to TRBJ2-2; a possible D gene is TRBD1 (6 bases). The source of this sequence is a boy under two years old with a congenital heart defect but otherwise immunologically healthy. CDR3 sequence: CASSLRSGVSTGELFF. The CDR3 DNA is TGTGCCAGCAGCTTGCGTTCAGGGGTAAGCACCGGGGAGCTGTTTTTT.